The sequence of this TCR beta chain was determined in a study of blood T cell repertoires in COVID-19. Method: immunoSEQ multiplex PCR; TCRdb's copy keeps in-frame clones and lacks some. The sample consists of roughly 150,000 clones, about nine tenths of them appearing once. The study drew participants aged about 18 to 95 years from approximately 25 US areas. Symptom resolution, clearance, or two negative PCRs marked donors in Cohort 3 as recovered. V was shortened by 3 bases and J by 0 bases, with 10 bases between the two germline ends. The CDR3 loop spans 15 amino acids. Germline V lookup: CDR1 MGHDK, CDR2 SYGVNS.

The receptor was isolated from a man aged 50 to 59 who had recovered from COVID-19. This chain joins TRBV25-1 and TRBJ2-3, with D perhaps TRBD2 (5 bases). What was sequenced was PBMCs or T cells enriched from blood (not recorded which). In DNA, the CDR3 is TGTGCCAGCAGTGATCCTAGCTTTAGCACAGATACGCAGTATTTT. Translated, it gives CASSDPSFSTDTQYF.